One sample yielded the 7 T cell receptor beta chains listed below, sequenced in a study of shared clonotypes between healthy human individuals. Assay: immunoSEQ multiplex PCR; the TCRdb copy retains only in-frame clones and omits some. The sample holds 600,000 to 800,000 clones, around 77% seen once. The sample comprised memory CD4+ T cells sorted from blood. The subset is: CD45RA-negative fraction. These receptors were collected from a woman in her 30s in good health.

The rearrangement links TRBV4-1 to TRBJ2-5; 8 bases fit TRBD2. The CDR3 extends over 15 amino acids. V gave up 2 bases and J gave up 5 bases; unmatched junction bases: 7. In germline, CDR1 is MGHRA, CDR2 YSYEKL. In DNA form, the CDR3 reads TGCGCCAGCAGCCAAATAGAGCGGGAGTGGGAGACCCAGTACTTC. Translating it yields CASSQIEREWETQYF.

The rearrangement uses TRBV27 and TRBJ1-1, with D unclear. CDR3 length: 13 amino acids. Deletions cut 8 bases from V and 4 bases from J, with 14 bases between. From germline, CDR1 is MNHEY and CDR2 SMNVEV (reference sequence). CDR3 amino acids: CASLGIPGTEAFF. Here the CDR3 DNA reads TGTGCCAGCCTAGGGATTCCGGGCACTGAAGCTTTCTTT.

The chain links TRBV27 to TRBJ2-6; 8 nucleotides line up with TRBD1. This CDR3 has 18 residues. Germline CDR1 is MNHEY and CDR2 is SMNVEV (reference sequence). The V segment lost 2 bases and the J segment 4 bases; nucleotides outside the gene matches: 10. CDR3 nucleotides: TGTGCCAGCAGTTTAGGTCAGGGGGCGCCATCCGGGGCCAACGTCCTGACTTTC. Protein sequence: CASSLGQGAPSGANVLTF.

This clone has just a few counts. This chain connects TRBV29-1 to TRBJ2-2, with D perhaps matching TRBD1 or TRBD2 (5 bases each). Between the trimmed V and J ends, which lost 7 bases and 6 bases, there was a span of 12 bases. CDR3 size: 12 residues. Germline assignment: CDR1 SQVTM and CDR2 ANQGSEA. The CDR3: CSAPGPAGELFF. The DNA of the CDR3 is TGCAGCGCTCCGGGGCCGGCCGGGGAGCTGTTTTTT.

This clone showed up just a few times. CDR3 amino acids: CASSTRTRNQPQHF. CDR3 bases: TGTGCCAGCAGTACACGGACCCGCAATCAGCCCCAGCATTTT. The rearrangement uses TRBV7-8 and TRBJ1-5; D is undetermined. The CDR3 is 14 amino acids. Germline CDR1 is SGHVS and CDR2 is FQNEAQ. Deletions cut 6 bases from V and 2 bases from J, with 11 bases between.

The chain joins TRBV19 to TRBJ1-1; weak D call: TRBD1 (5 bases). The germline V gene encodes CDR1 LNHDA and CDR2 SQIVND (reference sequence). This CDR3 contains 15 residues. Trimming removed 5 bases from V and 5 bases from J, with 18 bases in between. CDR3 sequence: CASSPPGKGTTEAFF. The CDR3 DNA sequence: TGTGCCAGTAGTCCACCAGGGAAAGGGACGACTGAAGCTTTCTTT.

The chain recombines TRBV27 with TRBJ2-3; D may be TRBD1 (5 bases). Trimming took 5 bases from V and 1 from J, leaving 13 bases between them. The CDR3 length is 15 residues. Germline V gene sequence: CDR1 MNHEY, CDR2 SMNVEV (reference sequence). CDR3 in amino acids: CASSLRVLGTDTQYF. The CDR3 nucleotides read TGTGCCAGCAGTCTCAGGGTCTTGGGCACAGATACGCAGTATTTT.